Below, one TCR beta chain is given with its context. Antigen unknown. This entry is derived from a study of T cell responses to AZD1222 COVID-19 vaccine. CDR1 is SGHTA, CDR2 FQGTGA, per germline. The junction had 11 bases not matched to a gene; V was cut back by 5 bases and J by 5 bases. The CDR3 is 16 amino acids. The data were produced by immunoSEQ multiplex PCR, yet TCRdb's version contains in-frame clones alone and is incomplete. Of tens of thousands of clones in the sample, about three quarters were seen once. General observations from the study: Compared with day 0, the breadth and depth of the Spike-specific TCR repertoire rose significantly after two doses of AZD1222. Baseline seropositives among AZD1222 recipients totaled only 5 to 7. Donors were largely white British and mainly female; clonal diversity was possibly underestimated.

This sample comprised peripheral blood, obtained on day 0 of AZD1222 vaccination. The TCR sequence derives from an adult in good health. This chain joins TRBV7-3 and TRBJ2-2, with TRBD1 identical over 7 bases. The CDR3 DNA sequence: TGTGCCAGCAGCAGGCCCGACAGGGCAAGGACCGGGGAGCTGTTTTTT. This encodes CASSRPDRARTGELFF.